The rows below give T cell receptor beta chains drawn from one sample of a study of cytomegalovirus exposure and HLA in healthy donors. Profiling relied on immunoSEQ multiplex PCR, and the TCRdb table lists in-frame clones only, not all of them. Here the sample spans roughly 67,000 clones, roughly nine tenths being singletons. Sequencing was carried out using PBMCs. The receptor set was obtained from a man younger than 30 in good health and CMV-seronegative. Each CDR3 is given with its conserved first and last residue. D genes are given only for firm matches.

TRBJ2-5 TRBV7-7 NA CASSLGNRETQYF TGTGCTAGCAGCTTAGGTAATCGGGAGACCCAGTACTTC
TRBJ2-7 TRBV11-2 NA CASSLWGVSYEQYF TGTGCCAGCAGCTTATGGGGGGTCTCCTACGAGCAGTACTTC
TRBJ2-6 TRBV5-5 NA CASTPFGSGANVLTF TGTGCCAGCACCCCTTTCGGCTCTGGGGCCAACGTCCTGACTTTC
TRBJ2-1 TRBV29-1 NA CSALNPRINEQFF TGCAGCGCGTTAAATCCCAGAATCAATGAGCAGTTCTTC
TRBJ2-4 TRBV7-8 NA CASSLVWQGPKNIQYF TGTGCCAGCAGCTTAGTGTGGCAGGGGCCTAAAAACATTCAGTACTTC
TRBJ1-5 TRBV28 NA CASSLRGGNQPQHF TGTGCCAGCAGTTTGCGGGGGGGCAATCAGCCCCAGCATTTT
TRBJ2-1 TRBV5-1 NA CATIELENNEQFF TGCGCCACCATTGAACTGGAGAACAATGAGCAGTTCTTC
TRBJ1-2 TRBV14 NA CASAVTDNYGYTF TGTGCCAGCGCGGTGACTGATAACTATGGCTACACCTTC
TRBJ1-5 TRBV27 NA CASSLTIGRGPNQPQHF TGTGCCAGCAGCCTTACCATAGGCAGGGGTCCTAATCAGCCCCAGCATTTT
TRBJ2-3 TRBV7-3 TRBD2 CASSSLAGGNTDTQYF TGTGCCAGCAGCTCATTAGCGGGAGGAAACACAGATACGCAGTATTTT
TRBJ1-2 TRBV7-9 NA CASSPGNYGYTF TGTGCCAGCAGCCCAGGGAACTATGGCTACACCTTC
TRBJ2-1 TRBV7-9 TRBD2 CASSHSGSRDEQFF TGTGCCAGCAGCCATAGCGGGAGTCGCGATGAGCAGTTCTTC